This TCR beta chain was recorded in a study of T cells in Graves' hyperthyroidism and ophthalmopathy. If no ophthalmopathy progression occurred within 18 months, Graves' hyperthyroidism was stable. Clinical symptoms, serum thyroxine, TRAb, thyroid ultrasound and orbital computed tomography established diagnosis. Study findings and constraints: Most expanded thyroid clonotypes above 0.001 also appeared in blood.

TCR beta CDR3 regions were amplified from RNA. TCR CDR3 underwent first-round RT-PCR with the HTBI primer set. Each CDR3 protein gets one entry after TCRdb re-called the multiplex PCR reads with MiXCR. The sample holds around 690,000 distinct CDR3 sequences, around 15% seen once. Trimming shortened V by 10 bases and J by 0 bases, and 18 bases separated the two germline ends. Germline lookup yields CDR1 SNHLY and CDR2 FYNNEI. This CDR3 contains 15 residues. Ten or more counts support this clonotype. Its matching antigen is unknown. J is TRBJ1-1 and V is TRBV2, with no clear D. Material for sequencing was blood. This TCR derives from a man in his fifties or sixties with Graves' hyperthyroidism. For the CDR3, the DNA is TGTGCCATGAACGGGAACCTGAACATGAACACTGAAGCTTTCTTT. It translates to CAMNGNLNMNTEAFF. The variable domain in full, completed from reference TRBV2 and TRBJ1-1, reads EPEVTQTPSHQVTQMGQEVILRCVPISNHLYFYWYRQILGQKVEFLVSFYNNEISEKSEIFDDQFSVERPDGSNFTLKIRSTKLEDSAMYFCAMNGNLNMNTEAFFGQGTRLTVV.